Described below is a single TCR beta chain sequence and its context. The sample is drawn from a study of T-cell memory formation after mild COVID-19. Using constant-segment primers, 5'RACE produced TCR alpha and TCR beta cDNA libraries carrying sample barcodes and UMIs. TCRdb called the 5' RACE reads again in MiXCR, with one record for every CDR3 protein. This sample carries 410,000 or so distinct CDR3 sequences, roughly a quarter of them seen once, and the ten largest clones take 10% to 15%. The CDR3 has 13 amino acids. The ends were cut back, 3 bases at V and 5 bases at J, with 10 bases in the middle. The germline CDR1 and CDR2 sequences are MDHEN and SYDVKM.

Sequencing input: PBMCs or a T cell subset sorted from them (not recorded which). The sequence was obtained from an adult woman who had mild COVID-19 (a few samples of this study predate the infection). Cell type and time point are not known. The V gene is TRBV28, the J gene TRBJ1-2; D is possibly TRBD1 (5 bases). The CDR3 sequence is CASSFSDRYGYTF. In nucleotides, the CDR3 is TGTGCCAGCAGTTTTTCCGACAGATATGGCTACACCTTC.